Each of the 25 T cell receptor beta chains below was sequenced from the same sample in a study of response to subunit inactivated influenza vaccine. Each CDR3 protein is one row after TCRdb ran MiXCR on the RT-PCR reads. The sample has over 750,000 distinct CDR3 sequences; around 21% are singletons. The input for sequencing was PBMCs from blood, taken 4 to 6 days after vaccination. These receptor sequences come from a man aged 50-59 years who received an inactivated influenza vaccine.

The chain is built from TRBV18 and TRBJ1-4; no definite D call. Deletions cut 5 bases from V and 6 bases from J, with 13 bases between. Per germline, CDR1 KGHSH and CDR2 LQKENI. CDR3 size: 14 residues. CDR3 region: CASSNRETDEKLFF. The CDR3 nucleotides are TGTGCCAGCTCAAATCGGGAGACCGATGAAAAACTGTTTTTT. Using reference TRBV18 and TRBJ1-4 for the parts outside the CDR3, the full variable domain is NAGVMQNPRHLVRRRGQEARLRCSPMKGHSHVYWYRQLPEEGLKFMVYLQKENIIDESGMPKERFSAEFPKEGPSILRIQQVVRGDSAAYFCASSNRETDEKLFFGSGTQLSVL.

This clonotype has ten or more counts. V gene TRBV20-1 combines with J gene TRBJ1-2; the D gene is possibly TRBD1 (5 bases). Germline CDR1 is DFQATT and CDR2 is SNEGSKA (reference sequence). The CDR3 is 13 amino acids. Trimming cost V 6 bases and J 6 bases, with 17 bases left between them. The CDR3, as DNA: TGCAGTGCGCGGGACGGCCACCGTCATGGCTACACCTTC. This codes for CSARDGHRHGYTF.

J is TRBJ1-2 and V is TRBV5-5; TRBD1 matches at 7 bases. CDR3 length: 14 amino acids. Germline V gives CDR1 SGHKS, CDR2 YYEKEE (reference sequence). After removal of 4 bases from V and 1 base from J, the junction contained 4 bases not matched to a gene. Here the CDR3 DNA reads TGTGCCAGCAGCCGAACAGGGGTTAACTATGGCTACACCTTC. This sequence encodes CASSRTGVNYGYTF.

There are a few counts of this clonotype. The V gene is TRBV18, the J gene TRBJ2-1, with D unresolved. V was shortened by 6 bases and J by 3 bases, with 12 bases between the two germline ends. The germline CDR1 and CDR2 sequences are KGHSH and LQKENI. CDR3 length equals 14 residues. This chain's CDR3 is CASSPIGFYNEQFF. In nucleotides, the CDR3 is TGTGCCAGCTCGCCAATCGGATTCTACAATGAGCAGTTCTTC. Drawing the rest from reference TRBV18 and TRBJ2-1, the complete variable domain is NAGVMQNPRHLVRRRGQEARLRCSPMKGHSHVYWYRQLPEEGLKFMVYLQKENIIDESGMPKERFSAEFPKEGPSILRIQQVVRGDSAAYFCASSPIGFYNEQFFGPGTRLTVL.

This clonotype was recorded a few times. The CDR3 loop is CASSPTSGGPFNEQFF. CDR3 nucleotide sequence: TGCGCCAGCAGCCCAACTAGCGGGGGACCTTTCAATGAGCAGTTCTTC. The V call is TRBV5-1, the J call TRBJ2-1; 11 bases line up with TRBD2. Germline CDR1 is SGHRS and CDR2 is YFSETQ. Unmatched junction bases numbered 9, after V lost 4 bases and J lost 6 bases. The CDR3 extends over 16 amino acids.

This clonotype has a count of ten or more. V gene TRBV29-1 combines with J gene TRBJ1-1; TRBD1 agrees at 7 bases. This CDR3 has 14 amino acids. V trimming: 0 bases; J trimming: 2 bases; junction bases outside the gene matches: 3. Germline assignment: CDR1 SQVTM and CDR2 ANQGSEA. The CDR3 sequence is CSVEDNRGNTEAFF. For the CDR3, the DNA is TGCAGCGTTGAAGATAACAGGGGAAACACTGAAGCTTTCTTT.

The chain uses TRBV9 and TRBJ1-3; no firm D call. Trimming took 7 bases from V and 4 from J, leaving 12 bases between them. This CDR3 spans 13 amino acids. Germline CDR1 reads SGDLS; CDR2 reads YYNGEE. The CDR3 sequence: CASGGKSGNTIYF. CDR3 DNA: TGTGCCAGCGGAGGGAAATCGGGAAACACCATATATTTT.

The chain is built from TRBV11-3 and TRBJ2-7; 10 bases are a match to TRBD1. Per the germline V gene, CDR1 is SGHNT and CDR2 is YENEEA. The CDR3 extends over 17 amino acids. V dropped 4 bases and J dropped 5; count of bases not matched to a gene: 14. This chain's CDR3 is CASSSGQGTRFGHEQYF. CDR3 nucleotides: TGTGCCAGCAGCTCGGGACAGGGGACGCGGTTCGGCCACGAGCAGTACTTC.

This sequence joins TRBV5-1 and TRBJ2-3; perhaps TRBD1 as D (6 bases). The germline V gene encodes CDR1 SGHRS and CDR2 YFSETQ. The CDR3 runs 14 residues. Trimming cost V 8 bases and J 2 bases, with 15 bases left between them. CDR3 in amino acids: CASFSGQHTDTQYF. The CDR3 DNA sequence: TGCGCCAGTTTCTCCGGACAGCACACAGATACGCAGTATTTT.

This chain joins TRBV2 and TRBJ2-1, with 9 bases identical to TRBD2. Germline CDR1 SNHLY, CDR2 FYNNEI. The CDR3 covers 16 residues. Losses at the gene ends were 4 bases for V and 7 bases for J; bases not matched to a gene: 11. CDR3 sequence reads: CASSGPTSGISNEQFF. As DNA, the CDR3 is TGTGCCAGCAGTGGCCCGACTAGCGGAATTAGTAATGAGCAGTTCTTC.

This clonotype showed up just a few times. For the CDR3, the DNA is TGTGCCAGCAGCGCCCTCCAAGAGACCCAGTACTTC. It codes for CASSALQETQYF. The chain employs TRBV7-6 and TRBJ2-5, with unresolved D. V was pared by 5 bases and J by 1 base, with 5 bases between. In germline, CDR1 is SGHVS, CDR2 FNYEAQ. The CDR3 runs 12 residues. The complete variable domain, with remaining parts taken from reference TRBV7-6 and TRBJ2-5, reads GAGVSQSPRYKVTKRGQDVALRCDPISGHVSLYWYRQALGQGPEFLTYFNYEAQQDKSGLPNDRFSAERPEGSISTLTIQRTEQRDSAMYRCASSALQETQYFGPGTRLLVL.

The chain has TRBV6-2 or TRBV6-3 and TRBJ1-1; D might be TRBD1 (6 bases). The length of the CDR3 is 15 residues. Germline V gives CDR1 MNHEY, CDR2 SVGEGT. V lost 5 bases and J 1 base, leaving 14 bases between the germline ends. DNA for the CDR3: TGTGCCAGCAGTGACCCACAGGGATCGAACACTGAAGCTTTCTTT. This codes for CASSDPQGSNTEAFF.

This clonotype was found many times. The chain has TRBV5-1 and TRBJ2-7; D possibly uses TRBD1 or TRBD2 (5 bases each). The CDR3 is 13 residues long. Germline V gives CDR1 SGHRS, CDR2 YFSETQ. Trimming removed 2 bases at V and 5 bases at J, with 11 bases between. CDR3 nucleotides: TGCGCCAGCAGCTTTGGGGGTGTAGACGAGCAGTACTTC. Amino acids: CASSFGGVDEQYF.

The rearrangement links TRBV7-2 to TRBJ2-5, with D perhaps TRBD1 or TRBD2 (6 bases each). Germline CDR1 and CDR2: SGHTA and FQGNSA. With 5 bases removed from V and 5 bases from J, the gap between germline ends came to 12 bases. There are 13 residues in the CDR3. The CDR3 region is CASSAQGGETQYF. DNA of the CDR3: TGTGCCAGCAGCGCCCAAGGGGGGGAGACCCAGTACTTC.

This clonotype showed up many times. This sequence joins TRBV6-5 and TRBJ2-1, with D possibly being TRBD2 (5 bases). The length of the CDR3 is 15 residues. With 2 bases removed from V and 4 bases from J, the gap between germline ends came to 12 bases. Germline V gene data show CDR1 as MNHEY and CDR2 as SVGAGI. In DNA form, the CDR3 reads TGTGCCAGCAGTTACCCGGGGAGTAATTACAATGAGCAGTTCTTC. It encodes CASSYPGSNYNEQFF.

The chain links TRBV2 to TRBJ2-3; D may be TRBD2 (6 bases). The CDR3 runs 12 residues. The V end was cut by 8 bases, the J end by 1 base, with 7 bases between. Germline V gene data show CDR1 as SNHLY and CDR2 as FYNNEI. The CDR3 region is CASGEGTDTQYF. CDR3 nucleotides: TGTGCCAGCGGGGAGGGCACAGATACGCAGTATTTT. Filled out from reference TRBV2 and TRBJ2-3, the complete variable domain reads EPEVTQTPSHQVTQMGQEVILRCVPISNHLYFYWYRQILGQKVEFLVSFYNNEISEKSEIFDDQFSVERPDGSNFTLKIRSTKLEDSAMYFCASGEGTDTQYFGPGTRLTVL.

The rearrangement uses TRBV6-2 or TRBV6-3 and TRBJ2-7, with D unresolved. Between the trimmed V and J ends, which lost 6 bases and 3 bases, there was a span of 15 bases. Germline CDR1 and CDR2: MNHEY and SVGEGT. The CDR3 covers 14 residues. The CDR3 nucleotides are TGTGCCAGCAGCCGTCCCGGAATCCTCTACGAGCAGTACTTC. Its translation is CASSRPGILYEQYF.

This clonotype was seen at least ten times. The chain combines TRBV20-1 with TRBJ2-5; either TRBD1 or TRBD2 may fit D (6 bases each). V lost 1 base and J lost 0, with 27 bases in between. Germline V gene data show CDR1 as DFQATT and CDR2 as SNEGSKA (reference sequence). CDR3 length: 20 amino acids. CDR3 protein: CSARGPRWGAHTPYQETQYF. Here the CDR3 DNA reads TGCAGTGCTAGAGGACCTAGGTGGGGGGCCCACACACCGTACCAAGAGACCCAGTACTTC.

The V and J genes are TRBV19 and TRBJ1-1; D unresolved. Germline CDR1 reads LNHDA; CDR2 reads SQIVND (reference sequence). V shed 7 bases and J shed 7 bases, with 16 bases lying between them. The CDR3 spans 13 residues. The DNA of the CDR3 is TGTGCCAGTATTGAAGACGGATTAAGTGAAGCTTTCTTT. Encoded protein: CASIEDGLSEAFF.

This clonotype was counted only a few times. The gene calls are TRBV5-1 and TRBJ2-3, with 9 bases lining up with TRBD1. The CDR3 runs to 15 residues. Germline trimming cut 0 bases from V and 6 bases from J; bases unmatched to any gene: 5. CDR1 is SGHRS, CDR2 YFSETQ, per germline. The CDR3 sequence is CASSLGTGVRDTQYF. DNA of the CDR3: TGCGCCAGCAGCTTGGGGACAGGGGTCCGCGATACGCAGTATTTT.

This CDR3 reads CSADPGRDNEQFF. Here the CDR3 DNA reads TGCAGTGCGGATCCGGGACGTGACAATGAGCAGTTCTTC. The chain combines TRBV20-1 with TRBJ2-1; TRBD1 or TRBD2 may be the D gene (5 bases each). The CDR3 is 13 residues long. V was trimmed by 6 bases and J by 5 bases, leaving 14 bases between them. Germline-derived CDR1 and CDR2 are DFQATT and SNEGSKA (reference sequence).

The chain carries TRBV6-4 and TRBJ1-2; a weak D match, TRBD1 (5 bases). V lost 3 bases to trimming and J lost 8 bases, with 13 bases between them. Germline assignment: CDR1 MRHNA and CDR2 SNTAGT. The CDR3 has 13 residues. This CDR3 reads CASSERGGPGYTF. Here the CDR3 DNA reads TGTGCCAGCAGTGAGAGGGGTGGGCCGGGCTACACCTTC.

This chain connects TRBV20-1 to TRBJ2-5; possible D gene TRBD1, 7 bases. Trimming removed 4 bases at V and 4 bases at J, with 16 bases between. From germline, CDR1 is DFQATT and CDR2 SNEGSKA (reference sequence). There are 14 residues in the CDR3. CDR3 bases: TGCAGTGCTAAGGGGACTCAGGGGGGAGAGACCCAGTACTTC. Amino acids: CSAKGTQGGETQYF.

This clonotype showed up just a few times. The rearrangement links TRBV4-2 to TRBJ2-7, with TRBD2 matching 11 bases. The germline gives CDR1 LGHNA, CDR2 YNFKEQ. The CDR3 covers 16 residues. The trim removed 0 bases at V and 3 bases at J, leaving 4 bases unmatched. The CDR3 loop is CASSQDLAGGFYEQYF. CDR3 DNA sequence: TGTGCCAGCAGCCAAGATCTAGCGGGAGGCTTCTACGAGCAGTACTTC.

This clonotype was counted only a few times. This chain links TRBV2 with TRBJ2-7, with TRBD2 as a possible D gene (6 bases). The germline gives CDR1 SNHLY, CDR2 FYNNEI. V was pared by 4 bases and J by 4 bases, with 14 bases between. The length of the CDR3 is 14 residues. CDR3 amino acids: CASSAGTSRYEQYF. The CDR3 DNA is TGTGCCAGCAGTGCCGGGACTTCTCGATACGAGCAGTACTTC.